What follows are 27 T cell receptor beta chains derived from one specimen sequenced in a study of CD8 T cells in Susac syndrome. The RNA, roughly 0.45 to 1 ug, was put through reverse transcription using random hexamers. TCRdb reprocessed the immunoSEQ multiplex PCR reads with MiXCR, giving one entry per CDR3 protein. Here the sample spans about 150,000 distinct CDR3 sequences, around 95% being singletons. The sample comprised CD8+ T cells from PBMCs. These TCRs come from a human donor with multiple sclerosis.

The DNA of the CDR3 is TGTGCCAGCAGCCAGGGTCAGACCTATGGCTACACCTTC. Its translation: CASSQGQTYGYTF. The chain recombines TRBV3-1 with TRBJ1-2; no reliable D call. The V gene's germline CDR1 is LGHDT and CDR2 YNNKEL (reference sequence). The germline V and J ends were trimmed by 3 bases and 4 bases, with 9 bases remaining between them. The CDR3 is made up of 13 amino acids.

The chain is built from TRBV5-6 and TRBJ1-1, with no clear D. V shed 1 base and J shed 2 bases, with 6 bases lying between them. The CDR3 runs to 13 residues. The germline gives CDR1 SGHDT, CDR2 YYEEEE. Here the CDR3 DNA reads TGTGCCAGCAGCTTGCCCGAAAACACTGAAGCTTTCTTT. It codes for CASSLPENTEAFF.

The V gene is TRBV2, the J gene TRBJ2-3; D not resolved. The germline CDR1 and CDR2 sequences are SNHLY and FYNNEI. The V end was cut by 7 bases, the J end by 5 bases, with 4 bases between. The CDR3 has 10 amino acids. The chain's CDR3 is CASNRDTQYF. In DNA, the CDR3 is TGTGCCAGCAACCGAGATACGCAGTATTTT.

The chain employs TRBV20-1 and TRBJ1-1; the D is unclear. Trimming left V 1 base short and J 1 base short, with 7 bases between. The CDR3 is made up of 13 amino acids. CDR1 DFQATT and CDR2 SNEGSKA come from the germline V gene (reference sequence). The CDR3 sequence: CSARGGENTEAFF. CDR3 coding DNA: TGCAGTGCTAGAGGAGGAGAGAACACTGAAGCTTTCTTT.

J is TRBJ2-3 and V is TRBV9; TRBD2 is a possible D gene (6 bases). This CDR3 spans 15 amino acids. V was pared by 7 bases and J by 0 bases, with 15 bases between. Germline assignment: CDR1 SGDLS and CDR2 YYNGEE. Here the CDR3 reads CASGRWGTSTDTQYF. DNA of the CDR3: TGTGCCAGCGGCAGGTGGGGGACTAGCACAGATACGCAGTATTTT.

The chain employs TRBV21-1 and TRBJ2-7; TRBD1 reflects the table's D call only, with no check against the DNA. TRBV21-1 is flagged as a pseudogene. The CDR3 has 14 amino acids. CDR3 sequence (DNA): TGTGCCAGCAGCAAACCCGGGTCGGTGCACCTGCAGTACTTC. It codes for CASSKPGSVHLQYF.

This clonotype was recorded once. The CDR3 loop is CASSPLSEQYF. CDR3 coding DNA: TGTGCCAGCAGCCCCCTCAGCGAGCAGTACTTC. The rearrangement links TRBV11-2 to TRBJ2-7; no reliable D call. This CDR3 is 11 amino acids long. The V and J ends lost 5 bases and 6 bases respectively, with 8 bases between them. Per germline, CDR1 SGHAT and CDR2 FQNNGV.

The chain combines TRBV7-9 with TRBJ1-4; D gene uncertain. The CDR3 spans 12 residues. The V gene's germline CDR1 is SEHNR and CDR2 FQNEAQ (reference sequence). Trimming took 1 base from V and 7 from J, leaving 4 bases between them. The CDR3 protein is CASSLGGEKLFF. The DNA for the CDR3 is TGTGCCAGCAGCTTAGGGGGTGAAAAACTGTTTTTT. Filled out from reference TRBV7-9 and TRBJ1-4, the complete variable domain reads DTGVSQNPRHKITKRGQNVTFRCDPISEHNRLYWYRQTLGQGPEFLTYFQNEAQLEKSRLLSDRFSAERPKGSFSTLEIQRTEQGDSAMYLCASSLGGEKLFFGSGTQLSVL.

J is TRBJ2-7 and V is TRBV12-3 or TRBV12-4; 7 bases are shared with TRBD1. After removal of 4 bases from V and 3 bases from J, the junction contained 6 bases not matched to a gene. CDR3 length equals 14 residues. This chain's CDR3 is CASSYAGGIYEQYF. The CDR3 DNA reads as TGTGCCAGCAGTTATGCAGGGGGTATCTACGAGCAGTACTTC.

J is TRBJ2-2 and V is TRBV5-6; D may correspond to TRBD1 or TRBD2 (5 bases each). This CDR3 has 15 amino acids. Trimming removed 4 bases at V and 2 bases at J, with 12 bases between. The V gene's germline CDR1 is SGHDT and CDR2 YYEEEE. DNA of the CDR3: TGTGCCAGCAGCCCGGGGCAGGACAACACCGGGGAGCTGTTTTTT. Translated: CASSPGQDNTGELFF.

The CDR3 DNA follows: TGTGCCATCAGTGAGTCGATGGCGGGGGGATACAATGAGCAGTTCTTC. It encodes CAISESMAGGYNEQFF. This chain joins TRBV10-3 and TRBJ2-1; 8 bases align to TRBD2. There are 16 residues in the CDR3. The J segment lost 4 bases and the V segment lost 0 bases, leaving 5 bases of the junction unmatched. Germline assignment: CDR1 ENHRY and CDR2 SYGVKD.

For the CDR3, the DNA is TGTGCCAGCAGGCTCGAGACAGGGAAGGGATATGGCTACACCTTC. It yields the protein CASRLETGKGYGYTF. V usage is TRBV3-1 and J usage is TRBJ1-2; 7 bases line up with TRBD1. The length of the CDR3 is 15 residues. Germline V gene lookup returns CDR1 LGHDT and CDR2 YNNKEL (reference sequence). With V trimmed by 6 bases and J by 5 bases, 12 bases remained unmatched.

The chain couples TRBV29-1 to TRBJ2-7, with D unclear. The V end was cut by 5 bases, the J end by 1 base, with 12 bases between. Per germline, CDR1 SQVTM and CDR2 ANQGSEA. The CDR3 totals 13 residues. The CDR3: CSVRSSPSYEQYF. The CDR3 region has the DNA TGCAGCGTTCGGAGCAGCCCTTCCTACGAGCAGTACTTC.

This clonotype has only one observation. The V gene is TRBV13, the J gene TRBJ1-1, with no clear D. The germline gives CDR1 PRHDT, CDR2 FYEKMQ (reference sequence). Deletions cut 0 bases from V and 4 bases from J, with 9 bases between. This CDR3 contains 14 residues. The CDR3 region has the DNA TGTGCCAGCAGCTTAGGGAGAAGCCCCACTGAAGCTTTCTTT. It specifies CASSLGRSPTEAFF.

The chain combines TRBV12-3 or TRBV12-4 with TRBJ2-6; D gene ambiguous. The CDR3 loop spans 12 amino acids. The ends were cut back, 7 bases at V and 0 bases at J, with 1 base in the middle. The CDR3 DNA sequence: TGTGCCAGCATCTCTGGGGCCAACGTCCTGACTTTC. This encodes CASISGANVLTF.

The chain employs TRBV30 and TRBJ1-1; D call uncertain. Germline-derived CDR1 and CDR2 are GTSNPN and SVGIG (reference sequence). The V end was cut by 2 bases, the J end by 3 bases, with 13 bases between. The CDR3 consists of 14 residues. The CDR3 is CAWSWEERDTEAFF. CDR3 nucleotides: TGTGCCTGGAGTTGGGAGGAGAGGGACACTGAAGCTTTCTTT.

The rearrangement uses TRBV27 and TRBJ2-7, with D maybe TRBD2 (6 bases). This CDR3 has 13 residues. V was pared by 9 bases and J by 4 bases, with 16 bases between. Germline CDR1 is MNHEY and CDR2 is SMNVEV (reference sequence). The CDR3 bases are TGTGCCAGTTCGCATCGGGGGACGTACGAGCAGTACTTC. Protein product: CASSHRGTYEQYF.

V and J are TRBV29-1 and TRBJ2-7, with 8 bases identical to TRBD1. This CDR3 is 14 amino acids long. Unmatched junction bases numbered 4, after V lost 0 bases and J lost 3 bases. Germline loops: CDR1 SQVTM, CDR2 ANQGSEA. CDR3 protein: CSVEEGDRSYEQYF. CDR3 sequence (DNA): TGCAGCGTTGAAGAAGGGGACAGGAGCTACGAGCAGTACTTC.

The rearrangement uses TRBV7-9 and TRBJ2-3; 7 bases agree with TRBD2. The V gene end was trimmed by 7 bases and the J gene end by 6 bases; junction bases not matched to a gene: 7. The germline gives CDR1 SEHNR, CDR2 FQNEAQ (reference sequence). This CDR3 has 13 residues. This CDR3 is CASNPGGKDTQYF. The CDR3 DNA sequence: TGTGCCAGCAACCCGGGGGGTAAGGATACGCAGTATTTT.

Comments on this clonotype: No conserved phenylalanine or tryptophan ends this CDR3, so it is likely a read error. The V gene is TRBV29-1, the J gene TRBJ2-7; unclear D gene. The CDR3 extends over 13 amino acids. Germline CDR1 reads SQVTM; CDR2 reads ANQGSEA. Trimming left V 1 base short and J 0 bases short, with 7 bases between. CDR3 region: CSVEGQHSYEQYL. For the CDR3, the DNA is TGCAGCGTTGAAGGCCAGCACTCCTACGAGCAGTACCTC.

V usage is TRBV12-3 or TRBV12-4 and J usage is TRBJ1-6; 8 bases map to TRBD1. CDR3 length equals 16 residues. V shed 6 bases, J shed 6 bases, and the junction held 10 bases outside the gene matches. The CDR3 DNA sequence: TGTGCCAGCAGCCCCTACGCAACAGGGGGTAATTCACCCCTCCACTTT. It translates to CASSPYATGGNSPLHF.

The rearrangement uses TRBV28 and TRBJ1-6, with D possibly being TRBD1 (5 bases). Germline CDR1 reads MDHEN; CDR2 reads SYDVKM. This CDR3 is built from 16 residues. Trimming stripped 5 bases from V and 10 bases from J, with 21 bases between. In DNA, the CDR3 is TGTGCCAGCAGTCCCCTGGGGGTAGGGTTTGGATCACCCCTCCACTTT. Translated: CASSPLGVGFGSPLHF. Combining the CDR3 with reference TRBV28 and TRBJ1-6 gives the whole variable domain DVKVTQSSRYLVKRTGEKVFLECVQDMDHENMFWYRQDPGLGLRLIYFSYDVKMKEKGDIPEGYSVSREKKERFSLILESASTNQTSMYLCASSPLGVGFGSPLHFGNGTRLTVT.

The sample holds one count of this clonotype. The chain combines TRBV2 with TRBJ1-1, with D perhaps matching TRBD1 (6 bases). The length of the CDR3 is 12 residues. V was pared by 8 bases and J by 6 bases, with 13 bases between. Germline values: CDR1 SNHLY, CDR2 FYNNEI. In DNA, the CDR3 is TGTGCCAGCTACGGAGGGGGAGCTGAAGCTTTCTTT. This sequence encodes CASYGGGAEAFF.

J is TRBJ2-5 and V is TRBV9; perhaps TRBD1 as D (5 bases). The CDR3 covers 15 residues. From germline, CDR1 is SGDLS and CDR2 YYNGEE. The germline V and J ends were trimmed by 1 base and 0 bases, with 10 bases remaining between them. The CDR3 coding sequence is TGTGCCAGCAGCGTATGGGGCAACCACCAAGAGACCCAGTACTTC. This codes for CASSVWGNHQETQYF. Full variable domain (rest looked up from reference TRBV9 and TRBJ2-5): DSGVTQTPKHLITATGQRVTLRCSPRSGDLSVYWYQQSLDQGLQFLIQYYNGEERAKGNILERFSAQQFPDLHSELNLSSLELGDSALYFCASSVWGNHQETQYFGPGTRLLVL.

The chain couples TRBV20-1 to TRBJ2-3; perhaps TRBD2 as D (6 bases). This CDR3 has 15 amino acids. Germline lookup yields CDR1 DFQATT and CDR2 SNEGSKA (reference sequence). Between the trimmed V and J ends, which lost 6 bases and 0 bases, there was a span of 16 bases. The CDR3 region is CSATNRDSSTDTQYF. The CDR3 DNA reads TGCAGTGCGACAAACCGGGACTCTAGCACAGATACGCAGTATTTT.

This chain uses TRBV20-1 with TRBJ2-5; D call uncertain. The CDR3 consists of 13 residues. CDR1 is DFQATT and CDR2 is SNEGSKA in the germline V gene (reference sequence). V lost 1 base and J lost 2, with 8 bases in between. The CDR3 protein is CSARGLGQETQYF. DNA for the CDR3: TGCAGTGCTAGAGGGCTAGGTCAAGAGACCCAGTACTTC.

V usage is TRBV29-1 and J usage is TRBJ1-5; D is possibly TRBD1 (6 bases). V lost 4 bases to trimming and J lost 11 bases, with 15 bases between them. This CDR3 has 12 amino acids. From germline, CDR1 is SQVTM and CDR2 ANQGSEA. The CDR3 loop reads CSVVTGQGTQHF. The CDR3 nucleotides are TGCAGCGTTGTTACAGGCCAGGGGACCCAGCATTTT.